The 25 T cell receptor beta chains presented below share a single source sample, sequenced in a study of blood T cell repertoires in COVID-19. Data came from immunoSEQ multiplex PCR; TCRdb stores just in-frame clones and leaves some out. The data contain under 85,000 clones, 89% of them singletons. Sequencing input: peripheral blood. The receptors derive from a man in his 70s with active or convalescent COVID-19.

A few counts support this clone. The V call is TRBV5-1, the J call TRBJ2-1; TRBD1 aligns across 7 bases. The CDR3 is made up of 15 amino acids. Unmatched junction bases numbered 13, after V lost 6 bases and J lost 7 bases. Germline lookup yields CDR1 SGHRS and CDR2 YFSETQ. The CDR3 sequence is CASNTGTAVRNEQFF. CDR3 in DNA: TGCGCCAGCAACACCGGGACAGCGGTAAGGAATGAGCAGTTCTTC.

The chain is built from TRBV12-3 or TRBV12-4 and TRBJ1-2, with D unresolved. The CDR3 loop spans 13 amino acids. Between the trimmed V and J ends, which lost 3 bases and 3 bases, there was a span of 8 bases. CDR3 sequence: CASSFLPDYGYTF. DNA for the CDR3: TGTGCCAGCAGTTTTCTCCCCGACTATGGCTACACCTTC.

V and J are TRBV6-1 and TRBJ1-1; D perhaps matches TRBD1 (6 bases). This CDR3 spans 16 amino acids. The ends were cut back, 2 bases at V and 5 bases at J, with 18 bases in the middle. Germline-derived CDR1 and CDR2 are MNHNS and SASEGT. The CDR3: CASSEQVEQGGTEAFF. Here the CDR3 DNA reads TGTGCCAGCAGTGAACAAGTCGAACAGGGAGGGACTGAAGCTTTCTTT.

The V call is TRBV10-3, the J call TRBJ2-3; perhaps TRBD2 as D (6 bases). The CDR3 contains 13 residues. Germline CDR1 and CDR2: ENHRY and SYGVKD. V was trimmed by 11 bases and J by 0 bases, leaving 12 bases between them. The DNA of the CDR3 is TGTGCCCCCGGGGCGGGGAGCACAGATACGCAGTATTTT. Protein product: CAPGAGSTDTQYF.

The V and J genes are TRBV5-1 and TRBJ2-7, with a possible D match to TRBD1 (6 bases). V was clipped by 2 bases and J by 0 bases, with 12 bases between them. This CDR3 spans 15 amino acids. Germline V lookup: CDR1 SGHRS, CDR2 YFSETQ. DNA for the CDR3: TGCGCCAGCAGCTTAGGGGGTGCCGGCTCCTACGAGCAGTACTTC. Amino acid sequence: CASSLGGAGSYEQYF.

In its sample, this clone was seen a few times. V and J are TRBV27 and TRBJ2-7, with 7 bases that match TRBD1. The germline CDR1 and CDR2 sequences are MNHEY and SMNVEV (reference sequence). CDR3 length equals 14 residues. With V trimmed by 5 bases and J by 2 bases, 6 bases remained unmatched. CDR3 sequence (DNA): TGTGCCAGCAGTACGCGACAGGGACCCTACGAGCAGTACTTC. Its protein is CASSTRQGPYEQYF.

This chain connects TRBV27 to TRBJ1-6, with TRBD1 identical over 8 bases. The V and J ends lost 5 bases and 6 bases, in that order; junction bases with no gene match: 6. The CDR3 has 15 residues. Germline V gives CDR1 MNHEY, CDR2 SMNVEV (reference sequence). The CDR3 protein is CASSPGQGGNSPLHF. The CDR3 DNA sequence: TGTGCCAGCAGTCCAGGACAGGGTGGTAATTCACCCCTCCACTTT.

This chain connects TRBV18 to TRBJ1-5; 12 nucleotides align to TRBD1. V lost 6 bases, J lost 4 bases, and 13 bases stayed unmatched. CDR3 length equals 18 residues. In germline, CDR1 is KGHSH, CDR2 LQKENI. CDR3 protein: CASSTLPGQGADNQPQHF. The CDR3, as DNA: TGTGCCAGCTCGACCTTACCGGGACAGGGGGCCGATAATCAGCCCCAGCATTTT.

This chain connects TRBV5-4 to TRBJ2-4; 9 nucleotides match TRBD1. V gave up 3 bases and J gave up 4 bases; unmatched junction bases: 8. Germline assignment: CDR1 SGHNT and CDR2 YYREEE (reference sequence). CDR3 length: 16 amino acids. The CDR3 protein is CASSSGDRVIKNIQYF. DNA of the CDR3: TGTGCCAGCAGCTCCGGGGACAGGGTCATAAAAAACATTCAGTACTTC.

This chain connects TRBV5-5 to TRBJ2-3; 7 bases agree with TRBD2. V was pared by 3 bases and J by 6 bases, with 7 bases of the junction left unmatched. The CDR3 has 14 amino acids. The germline CDR1 and CDR2 sequences are SGHKS and YYEKEE (reference sequence). This chain's CDR3 is CASSSAGTRDTQYF. The DNA of the CDR3 is TGTGCCAGCAGCTCAGCGGGGACCAGGGATACGCAGTATTTT. The full variable domain, in which reference TRBV5-5 and TRBJ2-3 provide the parts outside the CDR3, is DAGVTQSPTHLIKTRGQQVTLRCSPISGHKSVSWYQQVLGQGPQFIFQYYEKEERGRGNFPDRFSARQFPNYSSELNVNALLLGDSALYLCASSSAGTRDTQYFGPGTRLTVL.

The J gene is TRBJ2-5, the V gene TRBV23-1; D might be TRBD1 (5 bases). TRBV23-1 is an open reading frame whose function is uncertain. CDR3 length: 15 amino acids. Trimming took 2 bases from V and 5 from J, leaving 15 bases between them. CDR3 DNA sequence: TGCGCCAGCAGTCAAACCGGTGGAGACAGTGAGACCCAGTACTTC. Its protein is CASSQTGGDSETQYF.

In regard to this clone: The junction differs from germline at one of its ends, possibly a read error. This sequence joins TRBV3-1 (or the pseudogene TRBV3-2) and TRBJ1-2; TRBD1 matches 7 bases. Germline V CDR1 and CDR2: LGHDT, YNNKEL (reference sequence). This CDR3 is built from 12 residues. The CDR3 coding sequence is TGTGCCAGCAGCCAAGATGACAGGGCCACAAGATTC. As protein: CASSQDDRATRF.

This clone turned up a few times. This chain connects TRBV7-8 to TRBJ1-1; maybe TRBD1 (5 bases). The CDR3 covers 14 residues. Germline V gene data show CDR1 as SGHVS and CDR2 as FQNEAQ. The ends were cut back, 5 bases at V and 4 bases at J, with 14 bases in the middle. CDR3 loop: CASSLGGDSTEAFF. The CDR3, as DNA: TGTGCCAGCAGCCTCGGAGGGGATAGCACTGAAGCTTTCTTT.

V usage is TRBV19 and J usage is TRBJ2-6, with 7 bases lining up with TRBD1. Germline CDR1 is LNHDA and CDR2 is SQIVND (reference sequence). V dropped 10 bases and J dropped 0; count of bases not matched to a gene: 9. The CDR3 spans 16 residues. The CDR3 region is CATGGLDISGANVLTF. In DNA form, the CDR3 reads TGTGCCACAGGGGGATTGGATATCTCTGGGGCCAACGTCCTGACTTTC.

The chain couples TRBV30 to TRBJ1-5; TRBD1 is a possible D gene (5 bases). CDR1 and CDR2 from the germline V gene are GTSNPN and SVGIG (reference sequence). V lost 1 base and J lost 6, with 13 bases in between. The CDR3 consists of 14 residues. This CDR3 reads CAWSATGGAQPQHF. In DNA form, the CDR3 reads TGTGCCTGGAGTGCAACAGGAGGGGCTCAGCCCCAGCATTTT.

This rearrangement joins TRBV2 to TRBJ1-5, with D possibly matching TRBD1 (6 bases). CDR1 SNHLY and CDR2 FYNNEI come from the germline V gene. The CDR3 has 13 amino acids. V was cut by 8 bases and J by 6 bases, with 14 bases left in between. Here the CDR3 DNA reads TGTGCCAGCCTCCGGGGGGCCGGTCAGCCCCAGCATTTT. Protein: CASLRGAGQPQHF.

CDR3 sequence reads: CASSQEGEALKETQYF. CDR3 nucleotides: TGTGCCAGCAGCCAAGAAGGCGAAGCGCTAAAAGAGACCCAGTACTTC. The rearrangement links TRBV3-1 (or the pseudogene TRBV3-2) to TRBJ2-5, with D uncertain. Germline V gene data show CDR1 as LGHDT and CDR2 as YNNKEL (reference sequence). The CDR3 is 16 amino acids. V lost 0 bases to trimming and J lost 3 bases, with 14 bases between them.

CDR3 loop: CASSLRRPGGYGYTF. CDR3 sequence (DNA): TGTGCCAGCAGCCTACGCAGGCCCGGGGGGTATGGCTACACCTTC. V gene TRBV7-2 combines with J gene TRBJ1-2, with a weak D call TRBD1 (5 bases). This CDR3 spans 15 amino acids. CDR1 SGHTA and CDR2 FQGNSA come from the germline V gene. V dropped 5 bases and J dropped 5 bases, with 18 bases sitting between them.

The chain uses TRBV10-3 and TRBJ1-1; D is undetermined. V was pared by 7 bases and J by 1 base, with 13 bases between. The CDR3 runs to 14 residues. The germline V gene encodes CDR1 ENHRY and CDR2 SYGVKD. As DNA, the CDR3 is TGTGCCATCACCGGCGGAGGAGCGAACACTGAAGCTTTCTTT. Translation gives CAITGGGANTEAFF.

The chain couples TRBV14 to TRBJ2-1; D is possibly TRBD2 (5 bases). The CDR3 is 15 residues long. V was pared by 1 base and J by 5 bases, with 12 bases between. Germline V gene lookup returns CDR1 SGHDN and CDR2 FVKESK. CDR3 residues: CASSQVRVYNNEQFF. CDR3 bases: TGTGCCAGCAGCCAAGTGAGGGTTTATAACAATGAGCAGTTCTTC.

This chain connects TRBV2 to TRBJ2-4; 7 bases line up with TRBD1. CDR1 and CDR2 from the germline V gene are SNHLY and FYNNEI. V shed 5 bases, J shed 10 bases, and the junction held 5 bases outside the gene matches. CDR3 length: 12 residues. CDR3 nucleotide sequence: TGTGCCAGCAGTCATGACAGGGTGATTCAGTACTTC. It is translated as CASSHDRVIQYF.

The rearrangement uses TRBV7-2 and TRBJ2-7, with TRBD1 matching 8 bases. J gave up 6 bases and V 6 bases, and 10 bases lay outside the gene matches. This CDR3 comprises 14 residues. Germline V gene lookup returns CDR1 SGHTA and CDR2 FQGNSA. This CDR3 reads CASSSDRGVSEQYF. Written as DNA, the CDR3 is TGTGCCAGCAGTTCCGACAGGGGCGTTTCCGAGCAGTACTTC.

V and J are TRBV28 and TRBJ1-1; unclear D gene. The V and J ends lost 2 bases and 12 bases respectively, with 13 bases between them. This CDR3 has 12 residues. Germline CDR1 MDHEN, CDR2 SYDVKM. The CDR3 DNA sequence: TGTGCCAGCAGTTTACGATCCGTAGTAACTTTCTTT. It codes for CASSLRSVVTFF.

V gene TRBV3-1 (or the pseudogene TRBV3-2) combines with J gene TRBJ2-5, with 11 nucleotides matching TRBD1. V was pared by 4 bases and J by 4 bases, with 8 bases of the junction left unmatched. The CDR3 totals 16 residues. CDR1 and CDR2 (germline): LGHDT, YNNKEL (reference sequence). CDR3 bases: TGTGCCAGCAGCCGAGCCGGGACAGGGGGTCGAGAGACCCAGTACTTC. Its protein product is CASSRAGTGGRETQYF.

The chain combines TRBV30 with TRBJ1-2; possible D gene TRBD1, 5 bases. CDR1 is GTSNPN and CDR2 is SVGIG in the germline V gene (reference sequence). V was pared by 6 bases and J by 7 bases, with 21 bases between. This CDR3 has 14 amino acids. This CDR3 reads CACGRSTGTFGYTF. In DNA, the CDR3 is TGTGCCTGTGGGAGGTCCACCGGGACCTTTGGCTACACCTTC.